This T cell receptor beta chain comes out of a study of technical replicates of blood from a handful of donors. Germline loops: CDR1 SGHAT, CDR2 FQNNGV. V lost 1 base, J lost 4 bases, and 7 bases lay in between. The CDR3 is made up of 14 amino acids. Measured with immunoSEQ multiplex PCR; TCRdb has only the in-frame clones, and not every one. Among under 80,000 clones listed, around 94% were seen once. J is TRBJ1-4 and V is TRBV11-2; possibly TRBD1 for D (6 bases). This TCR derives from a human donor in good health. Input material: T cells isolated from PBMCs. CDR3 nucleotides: TGTGCCAGCAGCTTAGGGGGGCTTAATGAAAAACTGTTTTTT. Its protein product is CASSLGGLNEKLFF.